This is a list of T cell receptor beta chains from one sample in a study of early T cells in non-severe SARS-CoV-2 infection. TCRdb fed the 5' RACE reads into MiXCR, producing one record per CDR3 protein. The repertoire holds about 59,000 distinct CDR3 sequences, with 13% as singletons. Sequencing used whole blood, obtained at baseline. These receptors all stem from an adult who was a healthcare worker with PCR-confirmed SARS-CoV-2 infection or an uninfected control (not recorded which). Both conserved end residues are part of each CDR3. A D gene is named only where the DNA matches it firmly. The size field is filled for only some rows; it gives once, few, many or a size class.

j_call clone_size v_call d_call cdr3_nt cdr3_aa
TRBJ2-7 NA TRBV12-3/TRBV12-4 TRBD2 TGTGCCAGTGCGGGACTACTCACCTACGAGCAGTACTTC CASAGLLTYEQYF
TRBJ2-2 many TRBV29-1 TRBD1 TGCAGCGTTGAAAAGGGCCAGGGGGCCGCCGGGGAGCTGTTTTTT CSVEKGQGAAGELFF
TRBJ2-5 few TRBV29-1 TRBD2 TGCAGCGTTGAACTAGCGGGACGTCAAGAGACCCAGTACTTC CSVELAGRQETQYF
TRBJ2-2 few TRBV7-3 NA TGTGCCAGCAGCTCCCCGGGCCTCACCGGGGAGCTGTTTTTT CASSSPGLTGELFF
TRBJ1-2 many TRBV6-6 NA TGTGCCAGCAGTTACAGGGCAGGGGAGGGGACTAACTATGGCTACACCTTC CASSYRAGEGTNYGYTF
TRBJ2-1 few TRBV18 NA TGTGCCAGCTCACCGGGATACTCCTACAATGAGCAGTTCTTC CASSPGYSYNEQFF
TRBJ2-1 NA TRBV11-2 TRBD2 TGCGCCAGCAGCTTAGTAGTAGCGGGAGGGTTCAATGAGCAGTTCTTC CASSLVVAGGFNEQFF
TRBJ2-7 few TRBV2 TRBD2 TGTGCCGGGGGAGAGGGAGGGCAGTTAGCCGAGCAGTACTTC CAGGEGGQLAEQYF
TRBJ1-2 many TRBV20-1 TRBD1 TGCAGTGCTAGAGATCCGACAGGGGTATTTGGCTACACCTTC CSARDPTGVFGYTF
TRBJ2-3 many TRBV12-3/TRBV12-4 TRBD2 TGTGCCAGCAGTTTGGATCGACTAGCGGGGTTCACAGATACGCAGTATTTT CASSLDRLAGFTDTQYF
TRBJ2-1 many TRBV19 TRBD2 TGTGCCAGTAGGCTAGCGGGTTCCTCCTACAATGAGCAGTTCTTC CASRLAGSSYNEQFF
TRBJ2-4 NA TRBV19 NA TGTGCCAGTAGTATATCCCCGGCAGGGGCTACCAAAAACATTCAGTACTTC CASSISPAGATKNIQYF
TRBJ1-1 NA TRBV6-2/TRBV6-3 TRBD1 TGTGCCAGCAGCTCCGACAGGGCCCCTGAAGCTTTCTTT CASSSDRAPEAFF
TRBJ2-7 many TRBV14 NA TGTGCCAGCAGCCAAGCCTACCCCGGGACACAGCAGTACGAGCAGTACTTC CASSQAYPGTQQYEQYF